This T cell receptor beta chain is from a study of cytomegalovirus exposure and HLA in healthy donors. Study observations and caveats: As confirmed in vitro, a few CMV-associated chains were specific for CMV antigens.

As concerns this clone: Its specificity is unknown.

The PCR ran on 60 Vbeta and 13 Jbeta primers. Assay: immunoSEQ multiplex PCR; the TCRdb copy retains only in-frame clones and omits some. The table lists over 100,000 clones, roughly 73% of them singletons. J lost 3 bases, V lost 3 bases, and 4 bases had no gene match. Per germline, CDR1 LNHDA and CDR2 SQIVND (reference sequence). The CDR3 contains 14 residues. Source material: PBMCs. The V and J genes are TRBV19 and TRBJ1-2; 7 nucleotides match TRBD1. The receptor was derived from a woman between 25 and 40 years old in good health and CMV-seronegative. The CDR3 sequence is CASSISTGDYGYTF. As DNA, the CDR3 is TGTGCCAGTAGTATTTCCACAGGGGACTATGGCTACACCTTC.